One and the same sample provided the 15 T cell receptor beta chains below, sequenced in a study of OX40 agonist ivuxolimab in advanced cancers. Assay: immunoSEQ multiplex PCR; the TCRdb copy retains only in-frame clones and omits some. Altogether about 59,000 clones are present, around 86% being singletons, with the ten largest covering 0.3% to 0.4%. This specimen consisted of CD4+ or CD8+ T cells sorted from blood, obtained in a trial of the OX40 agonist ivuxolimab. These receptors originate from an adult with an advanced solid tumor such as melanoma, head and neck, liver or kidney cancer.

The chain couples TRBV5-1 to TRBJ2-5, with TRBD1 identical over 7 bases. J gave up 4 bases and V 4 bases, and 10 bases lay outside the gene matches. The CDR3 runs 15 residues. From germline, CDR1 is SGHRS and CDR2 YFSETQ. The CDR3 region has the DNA TGCGCCAGCAGCGAGGGACAGCCCTGGGTAGAGACCCAGTACTTC. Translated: CASSEGQPWVETQYF.

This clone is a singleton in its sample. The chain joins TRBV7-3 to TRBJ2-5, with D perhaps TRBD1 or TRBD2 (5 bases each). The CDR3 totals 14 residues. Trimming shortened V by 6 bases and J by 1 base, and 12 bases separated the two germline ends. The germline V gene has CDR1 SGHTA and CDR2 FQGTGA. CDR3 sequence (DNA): TGTGCCAGCAGTCCTACAGGACTCCAAGAGACCCAGTACTTC. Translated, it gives CASSPTGLQETQYF.

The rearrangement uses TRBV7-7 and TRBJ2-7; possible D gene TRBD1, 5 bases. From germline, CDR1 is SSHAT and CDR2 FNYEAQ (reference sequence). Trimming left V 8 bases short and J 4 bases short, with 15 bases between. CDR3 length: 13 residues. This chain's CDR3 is CASRQGTYYEQYF. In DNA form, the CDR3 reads TGTGCCAGCCGGCAGGGTACCTATTACGAGCAGTACTTC.

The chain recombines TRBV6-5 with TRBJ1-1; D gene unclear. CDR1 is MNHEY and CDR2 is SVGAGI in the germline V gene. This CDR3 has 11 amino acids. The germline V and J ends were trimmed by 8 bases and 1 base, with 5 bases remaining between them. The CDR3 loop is CASEENTEAFF. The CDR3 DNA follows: TGTGCCAGCGAGGAGAACACTGAAGCTTTCTTT.

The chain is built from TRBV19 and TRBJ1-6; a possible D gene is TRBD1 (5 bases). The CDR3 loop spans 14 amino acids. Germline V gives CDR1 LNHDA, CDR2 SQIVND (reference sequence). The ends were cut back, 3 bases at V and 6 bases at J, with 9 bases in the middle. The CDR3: CASSITRVNSPLHF. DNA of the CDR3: TGTGCCAGTAGTATCACCAGGGTTAATTCACCCCTCCACTTT.

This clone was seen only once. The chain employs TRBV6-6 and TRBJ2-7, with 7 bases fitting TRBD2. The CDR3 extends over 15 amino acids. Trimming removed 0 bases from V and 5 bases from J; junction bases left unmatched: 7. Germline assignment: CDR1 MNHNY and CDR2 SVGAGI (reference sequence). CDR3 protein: CASSYSDREVDEQYF. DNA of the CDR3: TGTGCCAGCAGTTACTCGGACCGGGAGGTCGACGAGCAGTACTTC.

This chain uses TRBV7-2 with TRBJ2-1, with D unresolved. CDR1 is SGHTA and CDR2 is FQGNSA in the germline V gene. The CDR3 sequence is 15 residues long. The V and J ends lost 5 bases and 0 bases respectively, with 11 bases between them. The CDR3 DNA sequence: TGTGCCAGCAGCCCCTACAGCCACTCCTACAATGAGCAGTTCTTC. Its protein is CASSPYSHSYNEQFF.

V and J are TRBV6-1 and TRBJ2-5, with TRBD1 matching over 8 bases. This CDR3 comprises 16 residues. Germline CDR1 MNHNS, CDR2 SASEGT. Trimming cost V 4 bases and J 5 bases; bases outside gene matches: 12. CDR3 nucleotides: TGTGCCAGCAGTGGTCGGGCAGGGGGCTATTTCGAGACCCAGTACTTC. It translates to CASSGRAGGYFETQYF.

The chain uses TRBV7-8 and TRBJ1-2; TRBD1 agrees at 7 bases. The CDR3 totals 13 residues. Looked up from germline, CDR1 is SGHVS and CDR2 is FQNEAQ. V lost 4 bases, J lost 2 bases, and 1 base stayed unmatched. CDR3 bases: TGTGCCAGCAGCTGGGGACAGAACTATGGCTACACCTTC. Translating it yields CASSWGQNYGYTF.

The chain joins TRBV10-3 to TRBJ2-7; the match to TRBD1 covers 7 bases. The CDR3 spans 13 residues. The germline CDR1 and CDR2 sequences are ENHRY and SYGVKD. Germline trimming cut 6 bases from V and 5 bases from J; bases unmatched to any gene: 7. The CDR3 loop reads CAISQDRADEQYF. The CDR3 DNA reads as TGTGCCATCAGCCAAGACAGGGCCGACGAGCAGTACTTC.

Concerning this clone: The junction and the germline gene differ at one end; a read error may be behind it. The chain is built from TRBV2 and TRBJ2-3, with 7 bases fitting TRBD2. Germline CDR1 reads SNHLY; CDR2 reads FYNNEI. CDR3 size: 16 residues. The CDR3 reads CASSEASGTNTDAQYF. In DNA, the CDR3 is TGTGCCAGCAGTGAAGCCTCCGGGACTAACACAGATGCGCAGTATTTT.

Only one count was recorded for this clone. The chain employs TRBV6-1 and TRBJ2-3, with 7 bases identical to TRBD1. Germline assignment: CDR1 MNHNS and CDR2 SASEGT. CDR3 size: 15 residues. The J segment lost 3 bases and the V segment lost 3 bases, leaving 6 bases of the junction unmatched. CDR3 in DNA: TGTGCCAGCAGTGACCCCGGGACAGTAACAGATACGCAGTATTTT. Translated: CASSDPGTVTDTQYF.

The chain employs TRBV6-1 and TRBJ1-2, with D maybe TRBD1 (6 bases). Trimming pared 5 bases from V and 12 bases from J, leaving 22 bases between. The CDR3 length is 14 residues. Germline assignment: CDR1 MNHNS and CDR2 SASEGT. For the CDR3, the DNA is TGTGCCAGCAGTAACCTCCGGGACACCCTGCTAAACACCTTC. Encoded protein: CASSNLRDTLLNTF.

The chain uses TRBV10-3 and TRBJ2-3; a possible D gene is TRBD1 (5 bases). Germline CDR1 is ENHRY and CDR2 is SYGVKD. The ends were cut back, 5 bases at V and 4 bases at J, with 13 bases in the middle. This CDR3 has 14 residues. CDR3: CAISTQGVADTQYF. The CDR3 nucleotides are TGTGCCATCAGTACCCAAGGGGTAGCAGATACGCAGTATTTT.

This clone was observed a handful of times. For the CDR3, the DNA is TGCGCCAGCAGTGGGGATAGCAATCAGCCCCAGCATTTT. It translates to CASSGDSNQPQHF. The gene calls are TRBV5-1 and TRBJ1-5; no firm D call. V gave up 5 bases and J gave up 0 bases, with 6 bases separating them. Germline lookup yields CDR1 SGHRS and CDR2 YFSETQ. The CDR3 contains 13 residues. Using reference TRBV5-1 and TRBJ1-5 for the parts outside the CDR3, the full variable domain is KAGVTQTPRYLIKTRGQQVTLSCSPISGHRSVSWYQQTPGQGLQFLFEYFSETQRNKGNFPGRFSGRQFSNSRSEMNVSTLELGDSALYLCASSGDSNQPQHFGDGTRLSIL.